Listed here are 11 T cell receptor beta chains from one sample, sequenced in a study of untreated major depressive disorder. This table comes from immunoSEQ multiplex PCR, and its TCRdb copy is limited to in-frame clones, with some not included. The table has almost 20,000 clones, more than 75% seen once. The specimen sequenced was CD4+ T cells from PBMCs. The origin of the receptors is a woman in her thirties in good health.

CDR3 bases: TGTGCCAGCAGCCCCCGCGGCACGGAGTTCATCTACGAGCAGTACTTC. Its translation is CASSPRGTEFIYEQYF. The J gene is TRBJ2-7, the V gene TRBV5-8, with D uncertain. Germline CDR1 reads SGHTS; CDR2 reads YDEGEE. Trimming pared 4 bases from V and 3 bases from J, leaving 20 bases between. The CDR3 contains 16 residues.

The CDR3 DNA is TGTGCCAGCAGCCTCAGACAGGGGAGCACAGATACGCAGTATTTT. It specifies CASSLRQGSTDTQYF. The gene calls are TRBV11-3 and TRBJ2-3; 8 bases are shared with TRBD1. After removal of 5 bases from V and 0 bases from J, the junction contained 4 bases not matched to a gene. Germline V gene sequence: CDR1 SGHNT, CDR2 YENEEA. This CDR3 is 15 amino acids long. Full variable domain (rest looked up from reference TRBV11-3 and TRBJ2-3): EAGVVQSPRYKIIEKKQPVAFWCNPISGHNTLYWYLQNLGQGPELLIRYENEEAVDDSQLPKDRFSAERLKGVDSTLKIQPAELGDSAVYLCASSLRQGSTDTQYFGPGTRLTVL.

This chain joins TRBV7-2 and TRBJ2-3, with unresolved D. Trimming cost V 5 bases and J 2 bases, with 11 bases left between them. CDR1 is SGHTA, CDR2 FQGNSA, per germline. The CDR3 is 14 amino acids. CDR3 coding DNA: TGTGCCAGCAGCCCGACTCGTACCACAGATACGCAGTATTTT. Its protein product is CASSPTRTTDTQYF.

V is TRBV28 and J is TRBJ1-6, with 9 bases aligning to TRBD1. The germline V gene has CDR1 MDHEN and CDR2 SYDVKM. V shed 3 bases and J 9 bases; nucleotides not matched to a gene: 6. The CDR3 length is 15 residues. The CDR3 sequence is CASSFRGQGTSPLHF. CDR3 bases: TGTGCCAGCAGTTTTCGGGGACAGGGTACTTCACCCCTCCACTTT.

V is TRBV6-5 and J is TRBJ2-1, with 12 bases identical to TRBD2. The V gene's germline CDR1 is MNHEY and CDR2 SVGAGI. Trimming took 5 bases from V and 8 from J; bases not matched to a gene: 7. This CDR3 region has 15 residues. CDR3 coding DNA: TGTGCCAGCAGTACCGGGACTAGCGGGTCGTATGAGCAGTTCTTC. Translating gives CASSTGTSGSYEQFF.

CDR3 in DNA: TGTGCCAGCAGTGTTCCAGGGAATAGGGACGAGCAGTACTTC. Translating it yields CASSVPGNRDEQYF. The chain uses TRBV21-1 and TRBJ2-7; no DNA check was done on the table's D call, TRBD1. TRBV21-1 is assigned pseudogene status. The CDR3 has 14 amino acids.

This chain uses TRBV5-1 with TRBJ1-1, with 7 bases matching TRBD1. The CDR3 has 14 residues. The germline gives CDR1 SGHRS, CDR2 YFSETQ. V trimming: 3 bases; J trimming: 1 base; junction bases outside the gene matches: 3. This chain's CDR3 is CASSSGQPNTEAFF. CDR3 sequence (DNA): TGCGCCAGCAGCTCGGGACAGCCGAACACTGAAGCTTTCTTT.

In its sample, this clone was seen a few times. The chain employs TRBV7-2 and TRBJ2-4, with D tentatively TRBD1 (6 bases). CDR1 is SGHTA and CDR2 is FQGNSA in the germline V gene. The V end was cut by 3 bases, the J end by 6 bases, with 18 bases between. CDR3 length equals 16 residues. The CDR3 DNA follows: TGTGCCAGCAGCTTGGGGTCCGGTGGACAGCGAAACATTCAGTACTTC. Translating it yields CASSLGSGGQRNIQYF. Filled out from reference TRBV7-2 and TRBJ2-4, the complete variable domain reads GAGVSQSPSNKVTEKGKDVELRCDPISGHTALYWYRQSLGQGLEFLIYFQGNSAPDKSGLPSDRFSAERTGGSVSTLTIQRTQQEDSAVYLCASSLGSGGQRNIQYFGAGTRLSVL.

This chain links TRBV7-3 with TRBJ2-3, with D possibly matching TRBD2 (6 bases). Germline V CDR1 and CDR2: SGHTA, FQGTGA. V was clipped by 5 bases and J by 3 bases, with 12 bases between them. The CDR3 has 14 residues. In DNA form, the CDR3 reads TGTGCCAGCAGCCCCGGGGGAGTGACAGATACGCAGTATTTT. This sequence encodes CASSPGGVTDTQYF.

This chain joins TRBV5-1 and TRBJ2-3; the match to TRBD1 covers 10 bases. The V segment lost 2 bases and the J segment 4 bases; nucleotides outside the gene matches: 7. Germline CDR1 is SGHRS and CDR2 is YFSETQ. CDR3 length: 16 residues. This CDR3 is CASSLEPTGGADTQYF. The CDR3 DNA reads TGCGCCAGCAGCTTAGAACCGACAGGGGGCGCAGATACGCAGTATTTT. The complete variable domain, with remaining parts taken from reference TRBV5-1 and TRBJ2-3, reads KAGVTQTPRYLIKTRGQQVTLSCSPISGHRSVSWYQQTPGQGLQFLFEYFSETQRNKGNFPGRFSGRQFSNSRSEMNVSTLELGDSALYLCASSLEPTGGADTQYFGPGTRLTVL.

The chain carries TRBV28 and TRBJ2-7; 11 nucleotides agree with TRBD1. CDR3 length equals 16 residues. Germline lookup yields CDR1 MDHEN and CDR2 SYDVKM. V lost 5 bases, J lost 0 bases, and 6 bases stayed unmatched. Here the CDR3 reads CASSLIGTGGSYEQYF. The CDR3 nucleotides read TGTGCCAGCAGTCTAATCGGGACAGGGGGCTCCTACGAGCAGTACTTC.